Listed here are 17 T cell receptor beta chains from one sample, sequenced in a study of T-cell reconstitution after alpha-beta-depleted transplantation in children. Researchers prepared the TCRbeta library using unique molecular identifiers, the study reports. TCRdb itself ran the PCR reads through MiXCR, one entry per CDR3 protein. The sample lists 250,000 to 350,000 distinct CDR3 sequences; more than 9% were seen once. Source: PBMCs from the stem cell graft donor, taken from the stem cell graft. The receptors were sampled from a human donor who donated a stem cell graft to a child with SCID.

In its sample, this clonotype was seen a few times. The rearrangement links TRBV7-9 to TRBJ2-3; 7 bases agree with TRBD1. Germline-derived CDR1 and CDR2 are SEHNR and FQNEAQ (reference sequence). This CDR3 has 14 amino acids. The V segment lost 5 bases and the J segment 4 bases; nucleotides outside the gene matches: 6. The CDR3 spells CASSRRQGPDTQYF. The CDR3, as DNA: TGTGCCAGCAGCAGACGACAGGGACCAGATACGCAGTATTTT.

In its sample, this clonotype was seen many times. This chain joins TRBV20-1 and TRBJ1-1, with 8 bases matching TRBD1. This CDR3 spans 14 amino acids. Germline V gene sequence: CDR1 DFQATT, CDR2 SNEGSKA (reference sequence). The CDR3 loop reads CRHTGGRGNTEAFF. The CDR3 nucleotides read TGCAGGCATACAGGGGGTAGGGGGAACACTGAAGCTTTCTTT.

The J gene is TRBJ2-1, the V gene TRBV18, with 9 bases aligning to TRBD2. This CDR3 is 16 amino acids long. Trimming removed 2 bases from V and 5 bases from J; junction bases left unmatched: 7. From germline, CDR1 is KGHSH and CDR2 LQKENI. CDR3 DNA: TGTGCCAGCTCACCAGGGTTAGCGGGGGCCGACAATGAGCAGTTCTTC. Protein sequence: CASSPGLAGADNEQFF.

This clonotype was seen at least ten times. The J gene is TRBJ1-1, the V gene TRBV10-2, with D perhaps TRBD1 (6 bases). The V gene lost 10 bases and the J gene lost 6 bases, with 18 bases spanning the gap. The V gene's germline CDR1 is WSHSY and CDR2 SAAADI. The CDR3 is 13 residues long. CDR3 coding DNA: TGCGCCACTCTGACAGGAGGTGGCCCTGAAGCTTTCTTT. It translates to CATLTGGGPEAFF.

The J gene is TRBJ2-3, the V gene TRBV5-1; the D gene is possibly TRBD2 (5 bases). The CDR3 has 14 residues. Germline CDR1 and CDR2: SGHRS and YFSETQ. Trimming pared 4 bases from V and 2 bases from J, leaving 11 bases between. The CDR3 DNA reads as TGCGCCAGCAGCCGGGAAGTTACCACAGATACGCAGTATTTT. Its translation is CASSREVTTDTQYF.

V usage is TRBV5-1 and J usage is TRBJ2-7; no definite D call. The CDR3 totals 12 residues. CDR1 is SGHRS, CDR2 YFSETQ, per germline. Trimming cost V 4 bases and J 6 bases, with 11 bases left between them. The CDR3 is CASSRPGREQYF. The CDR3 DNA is TGCGCCAGCAGCCGCCCTGGTCGCGAGCAGTACTTC.

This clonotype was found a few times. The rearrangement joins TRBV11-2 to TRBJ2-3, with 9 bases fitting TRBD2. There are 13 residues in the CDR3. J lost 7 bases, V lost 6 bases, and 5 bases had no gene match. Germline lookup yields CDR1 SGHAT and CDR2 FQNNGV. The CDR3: CASRGGGANTQYF. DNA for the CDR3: TGTGCCAGCAGGGGCGGGGGGGCAAATACGCAGTATTTT.

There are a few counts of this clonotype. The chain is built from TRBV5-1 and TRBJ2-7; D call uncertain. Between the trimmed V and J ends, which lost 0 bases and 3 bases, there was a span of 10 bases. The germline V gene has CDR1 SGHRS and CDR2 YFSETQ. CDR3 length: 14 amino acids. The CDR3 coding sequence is TGCGCCAGCAGCTTGGACGGCTCAAACTACGAGCAGTACTTC. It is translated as CASSLDGSNYEQYF. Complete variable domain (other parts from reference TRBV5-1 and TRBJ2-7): KAGVTQTPRYLIKTRGQQVTLSCSPISGHRSVSWYQQTPGQGLQFLFEYFSETQRNKGNFPGRFSGRQFSNSRSEMNVSTLELGDSALYLCASSLDGSNYEQYFGPGTRLTVT.

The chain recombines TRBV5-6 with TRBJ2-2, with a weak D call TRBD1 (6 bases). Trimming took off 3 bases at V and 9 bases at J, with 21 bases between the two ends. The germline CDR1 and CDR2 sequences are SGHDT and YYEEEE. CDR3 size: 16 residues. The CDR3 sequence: CASSSWGHPDRRELFF. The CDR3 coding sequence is TGTGCCAGCAGCTCCTGGGGACACCCTGATAGGAGGGAGCTGTTTTTT. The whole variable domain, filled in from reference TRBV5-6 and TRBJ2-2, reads DAGVTQSPTHLIKTRGQQVTLRCSPKSGHDTVSWYQQALGQGPQFIFQYYEEEERQRGNFPDRFSGHQFPNYSSELNVNALLLGDSALYLCASSSWGHPDRRELFFGEGSRLTVL.

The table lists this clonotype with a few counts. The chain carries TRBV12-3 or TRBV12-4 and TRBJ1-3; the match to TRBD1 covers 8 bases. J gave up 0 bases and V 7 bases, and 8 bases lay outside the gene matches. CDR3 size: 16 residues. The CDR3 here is CASIGTGIPSGNTIYF. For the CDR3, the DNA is TGTGCCAGCATTGGGACAGGAATACCCTCTGGAAACACCATATATTTT.

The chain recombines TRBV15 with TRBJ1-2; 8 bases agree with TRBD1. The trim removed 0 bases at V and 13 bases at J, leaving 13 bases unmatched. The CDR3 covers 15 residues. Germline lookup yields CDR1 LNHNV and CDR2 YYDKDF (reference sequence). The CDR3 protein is CATSRDRGQASNCTF. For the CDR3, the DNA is TGTGCCACCAGCAGAGATAGGGGACAGGCATCGAATTGCACCTTC.

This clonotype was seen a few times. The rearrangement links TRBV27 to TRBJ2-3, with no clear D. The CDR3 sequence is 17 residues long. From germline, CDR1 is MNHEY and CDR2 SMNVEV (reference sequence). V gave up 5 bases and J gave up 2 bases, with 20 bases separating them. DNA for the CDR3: TGTGCCAGCAGTCCCGGTTGGTGGGCGGACCTCACAGATACGCAGTATTTT. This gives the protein CASSPGWWADLTDTQYF.

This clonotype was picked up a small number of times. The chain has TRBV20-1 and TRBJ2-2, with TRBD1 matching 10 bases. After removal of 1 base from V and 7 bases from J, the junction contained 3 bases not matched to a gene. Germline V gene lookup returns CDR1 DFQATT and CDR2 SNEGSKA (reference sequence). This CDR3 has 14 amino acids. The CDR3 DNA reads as TGCAGTGCTAGAGGGGACAGGGGCATCGGGGAGCTGTTTTTT. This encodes CSARGDRGIGELFF.

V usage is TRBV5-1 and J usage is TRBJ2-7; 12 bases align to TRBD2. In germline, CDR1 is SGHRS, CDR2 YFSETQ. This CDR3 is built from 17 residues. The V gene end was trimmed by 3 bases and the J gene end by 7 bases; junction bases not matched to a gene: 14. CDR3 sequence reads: CASSSKTSSGGAEEQYF. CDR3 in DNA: TGCGCCAGCAGCTCCAAAACTTCTAGCGGGGGGGCAGAAGAGCAGTACTTC.

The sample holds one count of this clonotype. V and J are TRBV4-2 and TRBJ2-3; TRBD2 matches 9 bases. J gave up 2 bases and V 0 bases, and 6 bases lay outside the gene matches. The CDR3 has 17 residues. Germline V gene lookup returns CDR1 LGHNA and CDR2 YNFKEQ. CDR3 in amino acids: CASSQDPAGGTTDTQYF. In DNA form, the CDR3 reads TGTGCCAGCAGCCAAGATCCGGCGGGGGGGACCACAGATACGCAGTATTTT.

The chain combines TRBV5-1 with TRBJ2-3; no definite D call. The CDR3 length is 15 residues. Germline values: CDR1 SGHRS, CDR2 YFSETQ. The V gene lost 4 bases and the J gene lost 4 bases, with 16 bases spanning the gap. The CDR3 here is CASSPALIGADTQYF. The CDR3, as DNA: TGCGCCAGCAGCCCGGCCTTAATTGGGGCAGATACGCAGTATTTT.

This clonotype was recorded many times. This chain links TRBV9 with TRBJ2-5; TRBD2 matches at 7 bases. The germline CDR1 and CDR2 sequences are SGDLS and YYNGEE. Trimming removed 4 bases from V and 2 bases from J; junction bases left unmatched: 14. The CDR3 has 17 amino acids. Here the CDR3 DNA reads TGTGCCAGCAGCTCAACGGACGGTAGCGGGTGGCAAGAGACCCAGTACTTC. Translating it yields CASSSTDGSGWQETQYF. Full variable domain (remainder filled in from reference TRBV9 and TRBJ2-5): DSGVTQTPKHLITATGQRVTLRCSPRSGDLSVYWYQQSLDQGLQFLIQYYNGEERAKGNILERFSAQQFPDLHSELNLSSLELGDSALYFCASSSTDGSGWQETQYFGPGTRLLVL.